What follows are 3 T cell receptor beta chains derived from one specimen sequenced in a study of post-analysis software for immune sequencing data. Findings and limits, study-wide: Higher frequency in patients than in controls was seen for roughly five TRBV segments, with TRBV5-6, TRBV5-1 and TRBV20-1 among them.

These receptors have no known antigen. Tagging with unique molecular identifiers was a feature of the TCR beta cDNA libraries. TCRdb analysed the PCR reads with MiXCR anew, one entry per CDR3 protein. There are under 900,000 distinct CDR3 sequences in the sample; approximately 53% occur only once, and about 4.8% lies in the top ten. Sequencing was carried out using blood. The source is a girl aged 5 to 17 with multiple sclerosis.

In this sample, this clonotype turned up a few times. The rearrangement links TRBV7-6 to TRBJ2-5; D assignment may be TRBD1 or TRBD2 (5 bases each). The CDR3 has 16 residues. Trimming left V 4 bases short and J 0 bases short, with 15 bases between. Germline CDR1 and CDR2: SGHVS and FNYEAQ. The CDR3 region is CASSSTIEGYQETQYF. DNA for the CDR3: TGTGCCAGCAGCTCCACGATTGAGGGGTACCAAGAGACCCAGTACTTC.

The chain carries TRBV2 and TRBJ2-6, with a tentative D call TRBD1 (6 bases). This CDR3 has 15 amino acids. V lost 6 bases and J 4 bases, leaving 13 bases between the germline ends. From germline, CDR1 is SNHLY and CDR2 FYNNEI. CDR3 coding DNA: TGTGCCAGCAGCGAAACAGGGTTAGGGGCCAACGTCCTGACTTTC. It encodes CASSETGLGANVLTF.

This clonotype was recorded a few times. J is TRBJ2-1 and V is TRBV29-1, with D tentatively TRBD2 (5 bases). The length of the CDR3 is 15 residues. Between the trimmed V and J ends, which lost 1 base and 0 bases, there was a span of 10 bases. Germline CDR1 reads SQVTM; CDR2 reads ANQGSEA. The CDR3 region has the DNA TGCAGCGTTGAAGGCGGGTCGAGCTCCTACAATGAGCAGTTCTTC. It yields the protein CSVEGGSSSYNEQFF.